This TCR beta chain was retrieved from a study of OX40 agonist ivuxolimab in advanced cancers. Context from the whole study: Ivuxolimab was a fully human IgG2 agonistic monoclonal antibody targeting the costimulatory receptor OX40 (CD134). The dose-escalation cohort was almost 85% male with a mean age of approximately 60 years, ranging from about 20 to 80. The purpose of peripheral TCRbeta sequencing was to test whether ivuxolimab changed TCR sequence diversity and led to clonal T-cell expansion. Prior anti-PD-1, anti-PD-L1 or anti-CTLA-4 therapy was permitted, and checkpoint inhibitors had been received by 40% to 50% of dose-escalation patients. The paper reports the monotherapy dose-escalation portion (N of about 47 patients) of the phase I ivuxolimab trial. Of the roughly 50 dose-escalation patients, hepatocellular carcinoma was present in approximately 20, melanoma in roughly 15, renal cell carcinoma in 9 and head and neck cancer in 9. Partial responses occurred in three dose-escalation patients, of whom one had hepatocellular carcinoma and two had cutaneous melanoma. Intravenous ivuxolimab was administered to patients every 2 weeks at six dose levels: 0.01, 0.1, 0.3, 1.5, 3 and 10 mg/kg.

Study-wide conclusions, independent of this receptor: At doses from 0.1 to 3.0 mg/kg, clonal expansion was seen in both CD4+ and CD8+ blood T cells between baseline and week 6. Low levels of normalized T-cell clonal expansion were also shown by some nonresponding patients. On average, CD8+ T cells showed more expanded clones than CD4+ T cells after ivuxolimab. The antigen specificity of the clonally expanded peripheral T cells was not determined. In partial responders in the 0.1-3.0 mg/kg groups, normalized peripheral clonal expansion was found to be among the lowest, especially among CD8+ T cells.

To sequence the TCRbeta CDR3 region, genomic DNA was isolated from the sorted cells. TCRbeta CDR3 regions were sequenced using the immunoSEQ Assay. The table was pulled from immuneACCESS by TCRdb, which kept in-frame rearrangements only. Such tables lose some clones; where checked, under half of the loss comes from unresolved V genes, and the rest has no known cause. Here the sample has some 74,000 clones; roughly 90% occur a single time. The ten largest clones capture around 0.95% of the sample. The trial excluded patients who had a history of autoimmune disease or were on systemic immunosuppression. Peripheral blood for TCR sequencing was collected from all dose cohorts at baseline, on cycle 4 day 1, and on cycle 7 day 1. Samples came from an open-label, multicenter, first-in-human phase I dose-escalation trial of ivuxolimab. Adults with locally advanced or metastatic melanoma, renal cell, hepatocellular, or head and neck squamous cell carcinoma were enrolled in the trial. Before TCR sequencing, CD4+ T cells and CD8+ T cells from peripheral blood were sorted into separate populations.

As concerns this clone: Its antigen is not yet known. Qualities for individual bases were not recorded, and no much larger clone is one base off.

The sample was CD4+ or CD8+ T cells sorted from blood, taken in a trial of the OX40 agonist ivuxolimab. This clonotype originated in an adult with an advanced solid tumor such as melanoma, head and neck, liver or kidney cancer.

CDR3 loop: CASSITGTKVYEQYF. The DNA is as follows: TGTGCCAGTAGTATCACGGGGACCAAGGTCTACGAGCAGTACTTC. The sequence links TRBV19 to TRBJ2-7, with the D gene possibly TRBD1 or TRBD2, each one fitting 5 bases. The CDR3 starts with the cysteine, ends with the phenylalanine, and has 15 residues. Kept here is only the CDR3 DNA, which spans 45 bases and is read in frame from base 1. Trimming costs V 3 bases and J 3 bases, and their ends lie 15 bases apart. The germline V gene (reference sequence) yields LNHDA for CDR1 and SQIVND for CDR2.